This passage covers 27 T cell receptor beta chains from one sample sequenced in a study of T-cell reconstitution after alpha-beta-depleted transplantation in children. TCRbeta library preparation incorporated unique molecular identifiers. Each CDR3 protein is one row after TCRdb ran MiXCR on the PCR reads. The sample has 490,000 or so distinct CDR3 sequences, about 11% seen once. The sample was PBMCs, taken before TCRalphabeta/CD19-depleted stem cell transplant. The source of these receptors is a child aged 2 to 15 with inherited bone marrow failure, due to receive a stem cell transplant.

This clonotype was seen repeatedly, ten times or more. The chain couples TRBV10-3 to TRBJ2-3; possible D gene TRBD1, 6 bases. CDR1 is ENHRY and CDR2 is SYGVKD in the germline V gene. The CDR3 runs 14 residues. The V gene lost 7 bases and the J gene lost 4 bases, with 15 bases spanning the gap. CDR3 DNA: TGTGCCATCATGGGACACGCAGGTCCAGATACGCAGTATTTT. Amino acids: CAIMGHAGPDTQYF.

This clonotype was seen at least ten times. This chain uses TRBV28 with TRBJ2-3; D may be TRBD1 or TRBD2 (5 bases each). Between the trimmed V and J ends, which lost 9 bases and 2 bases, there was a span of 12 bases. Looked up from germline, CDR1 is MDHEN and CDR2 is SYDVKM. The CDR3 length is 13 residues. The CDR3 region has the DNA TGTGCCAGTAGTGGGGGAGTCACAGATACGCAGTATTTT. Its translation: CASSGGVTDTQYF.

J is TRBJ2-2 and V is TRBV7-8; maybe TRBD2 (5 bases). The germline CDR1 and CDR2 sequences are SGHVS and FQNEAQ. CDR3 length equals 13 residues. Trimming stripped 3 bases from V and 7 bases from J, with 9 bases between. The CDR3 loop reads CASSFDRDGELFF. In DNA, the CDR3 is TGTGCCAGCAGCTTTGACCGGGACGGGGAGCTGTTTTTT. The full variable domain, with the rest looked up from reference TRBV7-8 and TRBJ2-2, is GAGVSQSPRYKVAKRGQDVALRCDPISGHVSLFWYQQALGQGPEFLTYFQNEAQLDKSGLPSDRFFAERPEGSVSTLKIQRTQQEDSAVYLCASSFDRDGELFFGEGSRLTVL.

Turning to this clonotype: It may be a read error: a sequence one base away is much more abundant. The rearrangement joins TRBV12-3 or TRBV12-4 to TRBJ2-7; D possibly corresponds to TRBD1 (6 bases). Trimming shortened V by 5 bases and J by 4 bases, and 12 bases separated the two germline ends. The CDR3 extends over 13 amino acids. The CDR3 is CASSKVQGYEQYF. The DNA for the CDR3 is TGTGCCAGCAGTAAGGTACAGGGTTACGAGCAGTACTTC.

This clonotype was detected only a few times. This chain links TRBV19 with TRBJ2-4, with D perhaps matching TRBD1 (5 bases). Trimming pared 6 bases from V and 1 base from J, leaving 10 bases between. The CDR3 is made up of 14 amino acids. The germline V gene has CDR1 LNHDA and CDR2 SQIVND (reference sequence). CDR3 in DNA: TGTGCCAGTAGAGACAGAGCTGCCAAAAACATTCAGTACTTC. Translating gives CASRDRAAKNIQYF. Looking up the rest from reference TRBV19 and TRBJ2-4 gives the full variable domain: DGGITQSPKYLFRKEGQNVTLSCEQNLNHDAMYWYRQDPGQGLRLIYYSQIVNDFQKGDIAEGYSVSREKKESFPLTVTSAQKNPTAFYLCASRDRAAKNIQYFGAGTRLSVL.

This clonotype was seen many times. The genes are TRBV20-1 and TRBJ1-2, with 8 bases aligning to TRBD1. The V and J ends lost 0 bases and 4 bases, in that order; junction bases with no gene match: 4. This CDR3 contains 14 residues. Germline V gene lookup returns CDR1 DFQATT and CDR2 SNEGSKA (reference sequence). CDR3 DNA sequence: TGCAGTGCTAGAGAAAATACAGGGGGCTATGGCTACACCTTC. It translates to CSARENTGGYGYTF.

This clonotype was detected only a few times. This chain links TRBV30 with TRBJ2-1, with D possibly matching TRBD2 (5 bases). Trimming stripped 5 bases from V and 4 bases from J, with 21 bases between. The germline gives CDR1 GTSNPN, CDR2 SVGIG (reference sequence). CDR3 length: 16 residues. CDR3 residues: CAWRRWETLSYNEQFF. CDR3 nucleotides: TGTGCCTGGCGGCGCTGGGAGACCCTTTCTTACAATGAGCAGTTCTTC.

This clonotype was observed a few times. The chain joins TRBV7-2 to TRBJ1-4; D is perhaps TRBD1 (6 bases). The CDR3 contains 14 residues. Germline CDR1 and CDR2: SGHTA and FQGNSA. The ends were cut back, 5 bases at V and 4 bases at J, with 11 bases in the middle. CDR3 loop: CASSADSFNEKLFF. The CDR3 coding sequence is TGTGCCAGCAGCGCGGACAGCTTTAATGAAAAACTGTTTTTT.

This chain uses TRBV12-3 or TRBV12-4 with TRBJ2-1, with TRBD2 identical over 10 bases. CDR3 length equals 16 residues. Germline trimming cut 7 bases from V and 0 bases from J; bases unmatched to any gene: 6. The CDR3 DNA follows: TGTGCCAGCAACATCCGACTAGCGGGCTCCTACAATGAGCAGTTCTTC. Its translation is CASNIRLAGSYNEQFF.

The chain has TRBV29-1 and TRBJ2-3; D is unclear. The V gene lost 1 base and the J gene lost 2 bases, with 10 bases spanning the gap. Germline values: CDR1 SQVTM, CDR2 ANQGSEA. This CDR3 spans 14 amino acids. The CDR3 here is CSVEGGGFTDTQYF. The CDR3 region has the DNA TGCAGCGTTGAAGGAGGCGGCTTCACAGATACGCAGTATTTT.

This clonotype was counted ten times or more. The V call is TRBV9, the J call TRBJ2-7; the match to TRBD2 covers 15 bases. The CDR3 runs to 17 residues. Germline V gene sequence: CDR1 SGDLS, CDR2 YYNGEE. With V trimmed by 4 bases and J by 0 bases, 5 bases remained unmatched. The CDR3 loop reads CASSMGLAGGSSYEQYF. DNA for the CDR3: TGTGCCAGCAGCATGGGACTAGCGGGAGGTTCCTCCTACGAGCAGTACTTC.

In DNA form, the CDR3 reads TGTGCCAGCAGTTATGGGTGGGCGGGGTACAATGAGCAGTTCTTC. Residues: CASSYGWAGYNEQFF. The chain links TRBV6-5 to TRBJ2-1; maybe TRBD2 (6 bases). Trimming took 3 bases from V and 4 from J, leaving 13 bases between them. Germline V CDR1 and CDR2: MNHEY, SVGAGI. CDR3 length: 15 amino acids.

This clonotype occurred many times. The CDR3 is CASSSSSGTGNIQYF. The DNA for the CDR3 is TGTGCCAGCAGTAGCAGTAGCGGGACCGGAAACATTCAGTACTTC. The gene calls are TRBV3-1 and TRBJ2-4; 8 bases are shared with TRBD2. This CDR3 has 15 residues. J was trimmed by 6 bases and V by 6 bases; bases with no gene match: 10. Germline loops: CDR1 LGHDT, CDR2 YNNKEL (reference sequence).

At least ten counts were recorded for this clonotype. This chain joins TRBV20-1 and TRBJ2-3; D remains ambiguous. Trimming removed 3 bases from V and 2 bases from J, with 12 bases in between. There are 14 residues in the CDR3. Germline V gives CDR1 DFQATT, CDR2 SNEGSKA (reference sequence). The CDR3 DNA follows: TGCAGTGCTAGCCCCGACACCTTCACAGATACGCAGTATTTT. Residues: CSASPDTFTDTQYF.

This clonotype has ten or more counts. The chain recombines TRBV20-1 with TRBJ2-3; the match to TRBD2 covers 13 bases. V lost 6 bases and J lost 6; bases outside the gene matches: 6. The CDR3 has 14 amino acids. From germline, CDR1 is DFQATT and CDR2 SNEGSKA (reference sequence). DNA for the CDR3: TGCAGTGCCAAACTAGCGGGAGGGTTGGATACGCAGTATTTT. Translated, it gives CSAKLAGGLDTQYF.

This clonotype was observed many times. CDR3 amino acids: CSARAFFGQGRADTQYF. DNA for the CDR3: TGCAGTGCTAGAGCTTTTTTTGGACAGGGGAGAGCAGATACGCAGTATTTT. The rearrangement uses TRBV20-1 and TRBJ2-3; 9 nucleotides align to TRBD1. The J segment lost 4 bases and the V segment lost 1 base, leaving 12 bases of the junction unmatched. Germline-derived CDR1 and CDR2 are DFQATT and SNEGSKA (reference sequence). The CDR3 runs to 17 residues.

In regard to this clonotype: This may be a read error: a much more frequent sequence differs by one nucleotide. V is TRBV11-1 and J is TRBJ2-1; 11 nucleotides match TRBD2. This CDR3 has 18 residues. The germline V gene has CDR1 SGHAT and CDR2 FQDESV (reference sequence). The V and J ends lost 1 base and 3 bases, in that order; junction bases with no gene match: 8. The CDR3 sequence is CASSLVVLAGVLYNEQFF. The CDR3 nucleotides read TGTGCCAGCAGCTTAGTTGTACTAGCGGGAGTTCTCTACAATGAGCAGTTCTTC.

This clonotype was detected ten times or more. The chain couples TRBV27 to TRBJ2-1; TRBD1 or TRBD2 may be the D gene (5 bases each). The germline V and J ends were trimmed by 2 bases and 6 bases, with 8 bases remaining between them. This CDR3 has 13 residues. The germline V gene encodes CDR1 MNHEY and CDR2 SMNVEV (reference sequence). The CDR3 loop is CASSLRGANEQFF. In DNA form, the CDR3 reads TGTGCCAGCAGTTTAAGGGGAGCCAATGAGCAGTTCTTC.

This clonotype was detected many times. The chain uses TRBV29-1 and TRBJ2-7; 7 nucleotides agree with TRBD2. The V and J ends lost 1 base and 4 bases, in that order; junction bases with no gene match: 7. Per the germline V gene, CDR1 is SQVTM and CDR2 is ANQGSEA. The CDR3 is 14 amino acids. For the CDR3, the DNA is TGCAGCGTTGAAGTGGTAGTGGGGGGGTACGAGCAGTACTTC. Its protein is CSVEVVVGGYEQYF.

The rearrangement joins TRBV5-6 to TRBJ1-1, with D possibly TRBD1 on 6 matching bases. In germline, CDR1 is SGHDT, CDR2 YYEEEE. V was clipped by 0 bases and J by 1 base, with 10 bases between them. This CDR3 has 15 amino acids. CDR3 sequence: CASSLAGAPNTEAFF. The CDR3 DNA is TGTGCCAGCAGCTTGGCAGGGGCCCCGAACACTGAAGCTTTCTTT.

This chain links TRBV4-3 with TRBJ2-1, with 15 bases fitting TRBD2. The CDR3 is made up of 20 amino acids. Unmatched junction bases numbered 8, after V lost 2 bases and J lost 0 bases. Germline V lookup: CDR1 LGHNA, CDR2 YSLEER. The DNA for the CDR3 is TGCGCCAGCAGCCAACGAGGACTAGCGGGAGGGAGGAGCTCCTACAATGAGCAGTTCTTC. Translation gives CASSQRGLAGGRSSYNEQFF.

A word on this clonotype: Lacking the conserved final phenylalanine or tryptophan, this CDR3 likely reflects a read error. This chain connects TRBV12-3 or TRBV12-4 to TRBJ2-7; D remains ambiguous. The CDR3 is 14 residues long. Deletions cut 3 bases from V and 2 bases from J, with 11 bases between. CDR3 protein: CASSLGTATYEQYL. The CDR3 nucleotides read TGTGCCAGCAGTTTGGGTACAGCTACCTACGAGCAGTACCTC.

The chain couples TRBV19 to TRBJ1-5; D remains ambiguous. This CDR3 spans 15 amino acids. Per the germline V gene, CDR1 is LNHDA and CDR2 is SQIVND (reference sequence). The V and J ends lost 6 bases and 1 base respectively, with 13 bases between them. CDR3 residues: CASSEIGRSNQPQHF. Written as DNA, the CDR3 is TGTGCCAGTAGCGAAATAGGGAGGAGCAATCAGCCCCAGCATTTT.

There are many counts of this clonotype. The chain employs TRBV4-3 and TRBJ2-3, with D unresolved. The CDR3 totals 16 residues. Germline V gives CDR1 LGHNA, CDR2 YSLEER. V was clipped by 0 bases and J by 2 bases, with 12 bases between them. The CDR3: CASSQDRIVVTDTQYF. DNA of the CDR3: TGCGCCAGCAGCCAAGATCGCATAGTGGTCACAGATACGCAGTATTTT.

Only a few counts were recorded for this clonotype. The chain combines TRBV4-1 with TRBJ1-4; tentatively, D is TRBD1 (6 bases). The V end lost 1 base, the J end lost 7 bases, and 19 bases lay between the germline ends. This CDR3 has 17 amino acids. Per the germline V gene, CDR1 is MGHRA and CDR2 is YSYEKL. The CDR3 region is CASSQAPSRGPGEKLFF. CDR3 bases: TGCGCCAGCAGCCAAGCCCCGAGCAGGGGACCGGGTGAAAAACTGTTTTTT.

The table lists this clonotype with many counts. CDR3 residues: CASSFGTSAGELFF. Here the CDR3 DNA reads TGTGCCAGCAGTTTCGGGACTAGCGCCGGGGAGCTGTTTTTT. The rearrangement links TRBV12-3 or TRBV12-4 to TRBJ2-2; 10 nucleotides align to TRBD2. The V gene end was trimmed by 3 bases and the J gene end by 6 bases; junction bases not matched to a gene: 1. There are 14 residues in the CDR3.

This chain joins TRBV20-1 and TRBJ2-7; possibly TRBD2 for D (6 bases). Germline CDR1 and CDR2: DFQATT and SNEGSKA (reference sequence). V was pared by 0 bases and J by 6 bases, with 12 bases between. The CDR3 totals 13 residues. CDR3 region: CSARDLGGFEQYF. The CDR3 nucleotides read TGCAGTGCTAGAGATCTGGGAGGCTTCGAGCAGTACTTC.